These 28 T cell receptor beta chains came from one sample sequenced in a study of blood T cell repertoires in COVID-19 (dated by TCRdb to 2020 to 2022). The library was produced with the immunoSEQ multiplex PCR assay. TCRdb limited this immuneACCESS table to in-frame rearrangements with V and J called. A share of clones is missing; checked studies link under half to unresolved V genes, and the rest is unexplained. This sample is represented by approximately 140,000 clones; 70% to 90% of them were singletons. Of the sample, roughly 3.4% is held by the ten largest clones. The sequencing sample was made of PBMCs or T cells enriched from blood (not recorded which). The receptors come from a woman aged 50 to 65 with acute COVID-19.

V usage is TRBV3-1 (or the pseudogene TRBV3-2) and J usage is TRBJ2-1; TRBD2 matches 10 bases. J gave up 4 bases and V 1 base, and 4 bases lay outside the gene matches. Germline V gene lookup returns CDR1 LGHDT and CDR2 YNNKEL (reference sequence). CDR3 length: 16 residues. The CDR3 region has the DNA TGTGCCAGCAGCCAAGCTCAAGCGGGAGGGTACAATGAGCAGTTCTTC. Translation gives CASSQAQAGGYNEQFF.

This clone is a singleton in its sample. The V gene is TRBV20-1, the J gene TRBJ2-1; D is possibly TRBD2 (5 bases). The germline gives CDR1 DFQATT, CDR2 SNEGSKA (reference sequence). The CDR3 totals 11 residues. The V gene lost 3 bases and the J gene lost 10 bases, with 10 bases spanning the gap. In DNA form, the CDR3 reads TGCAGTGCTAGTATGGCGGGCGAGCAGTTCTTC. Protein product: CSASMAGEQFF.

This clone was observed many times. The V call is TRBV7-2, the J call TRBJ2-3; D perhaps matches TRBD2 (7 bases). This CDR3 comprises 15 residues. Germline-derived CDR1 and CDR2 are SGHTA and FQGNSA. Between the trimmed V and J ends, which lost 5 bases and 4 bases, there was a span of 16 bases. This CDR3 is CASSGGGGVADTQYF. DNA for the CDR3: TGTGCCAGCAGCGGGGGCGGGGGCGTCGCAGATACGCAGTATTTT.

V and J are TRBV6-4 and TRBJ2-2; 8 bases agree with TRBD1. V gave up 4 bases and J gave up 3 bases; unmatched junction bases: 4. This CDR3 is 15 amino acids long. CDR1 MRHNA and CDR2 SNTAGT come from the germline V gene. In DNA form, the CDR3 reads TGTGCCAGCAGTGTCACAGGGGGTCACACCGGGGAGCTGTTTTTT. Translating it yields CASSVTGGHTGELFF.

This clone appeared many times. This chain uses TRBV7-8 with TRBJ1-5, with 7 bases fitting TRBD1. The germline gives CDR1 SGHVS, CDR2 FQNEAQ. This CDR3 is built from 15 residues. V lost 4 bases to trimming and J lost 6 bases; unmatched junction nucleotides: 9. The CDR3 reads CASSWRQGPSQPQHF. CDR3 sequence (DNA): TGTGCCAGCAGCTGGAGACAGGGCCCTAGTCAGCCCCAGCATTTT.

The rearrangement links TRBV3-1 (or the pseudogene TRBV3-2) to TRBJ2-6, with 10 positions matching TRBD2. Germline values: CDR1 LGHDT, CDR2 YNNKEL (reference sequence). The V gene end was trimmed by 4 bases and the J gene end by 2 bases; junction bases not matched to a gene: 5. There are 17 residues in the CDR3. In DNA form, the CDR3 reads TGTGCCAGCAGCCCACTAGCGGGAACCCCTGGGGCCAACGTCCTGACTTTC. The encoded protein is CASSPLAGTPGANVLTF.

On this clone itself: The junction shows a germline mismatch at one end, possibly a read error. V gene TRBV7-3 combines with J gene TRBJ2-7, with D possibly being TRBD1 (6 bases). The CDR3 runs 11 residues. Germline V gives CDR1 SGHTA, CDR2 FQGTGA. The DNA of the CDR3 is TGTGCCAGCAGCGCCGGACAGAGCAAGGACTTC. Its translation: CASSAGQSKDF. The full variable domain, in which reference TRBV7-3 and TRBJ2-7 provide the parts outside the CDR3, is GAGVSQTPSNKVTEKGKYVELRCDPISGHTALYWYRQSLGQGPEFLIYFQGTGAADDSGLPNDRFFAVRPEGSVSTLKIQRTERGDSAVYLCASSAGQSKDFGPGTRLTVT.

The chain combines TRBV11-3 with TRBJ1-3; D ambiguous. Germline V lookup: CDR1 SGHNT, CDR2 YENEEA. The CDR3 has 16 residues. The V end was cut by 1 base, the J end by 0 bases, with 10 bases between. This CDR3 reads CASSLGGGDSGNTIYF. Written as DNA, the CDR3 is TGTGCCAGCAGCTTAGGCGGTGGCGACTCTGGAAACACCATATATTTT.

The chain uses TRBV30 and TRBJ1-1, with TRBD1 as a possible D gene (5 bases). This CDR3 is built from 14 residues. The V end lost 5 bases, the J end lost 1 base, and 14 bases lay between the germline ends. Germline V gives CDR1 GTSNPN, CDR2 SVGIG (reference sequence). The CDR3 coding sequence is TGTGCCTGGGGGACCTCGACAGAGAACACTGAAGCTTTCTTT. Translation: CAWGTSTENTEAFF.

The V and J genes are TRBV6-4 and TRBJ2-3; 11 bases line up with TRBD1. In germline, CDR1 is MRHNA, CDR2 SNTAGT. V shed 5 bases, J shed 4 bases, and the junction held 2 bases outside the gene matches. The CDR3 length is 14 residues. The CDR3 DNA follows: TGTGCCAGCAGTCCGGGACAGGGGGCAGATACGCAGTATTTT. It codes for CASSPGQGADTQYF.

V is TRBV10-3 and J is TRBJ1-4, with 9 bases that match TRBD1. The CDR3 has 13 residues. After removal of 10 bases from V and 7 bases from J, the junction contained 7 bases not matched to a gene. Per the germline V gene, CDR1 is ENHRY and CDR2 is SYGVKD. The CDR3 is CASAGQGGEKLFF. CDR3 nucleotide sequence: TGTGCCAGCGCGGGACAGGGTGGTGAAAAACTGTTTTTT.

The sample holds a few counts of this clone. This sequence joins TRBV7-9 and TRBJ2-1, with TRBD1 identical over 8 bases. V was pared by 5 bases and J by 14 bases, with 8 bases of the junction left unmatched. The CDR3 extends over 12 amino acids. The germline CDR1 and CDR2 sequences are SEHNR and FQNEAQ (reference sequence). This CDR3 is CASSPRSGGKFF. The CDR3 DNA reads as TGTGCCAGCAGCCCGCGCTCAGGGGGCAAGTTCTTC.

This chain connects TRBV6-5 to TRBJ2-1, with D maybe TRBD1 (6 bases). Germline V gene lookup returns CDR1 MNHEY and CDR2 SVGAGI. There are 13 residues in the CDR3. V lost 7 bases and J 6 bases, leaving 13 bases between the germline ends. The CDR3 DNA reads TGTGCCAGCAACCCCGGACAGCCCAATGAGCAGTTCTTC. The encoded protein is CASNPGQPNEQFF.

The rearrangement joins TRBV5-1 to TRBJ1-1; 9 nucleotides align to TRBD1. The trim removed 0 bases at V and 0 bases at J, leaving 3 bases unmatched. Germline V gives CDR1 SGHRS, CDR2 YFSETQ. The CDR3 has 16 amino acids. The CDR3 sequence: CASSLGGQGLNTEAFF. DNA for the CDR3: TGCGCCAGCAGCTTGGGTGGACAGGGGCTGAACACTGAAGCTTTCTTT.

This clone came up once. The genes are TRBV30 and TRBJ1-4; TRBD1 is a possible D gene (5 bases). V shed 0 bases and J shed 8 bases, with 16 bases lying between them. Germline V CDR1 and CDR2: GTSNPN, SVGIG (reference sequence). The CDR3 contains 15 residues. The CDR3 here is CAWSVLRGEREKLFF. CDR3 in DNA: TGTGCCTGGAGTGTACTACGGGGGGAGCGAGAAAAACTGTTTTTT.

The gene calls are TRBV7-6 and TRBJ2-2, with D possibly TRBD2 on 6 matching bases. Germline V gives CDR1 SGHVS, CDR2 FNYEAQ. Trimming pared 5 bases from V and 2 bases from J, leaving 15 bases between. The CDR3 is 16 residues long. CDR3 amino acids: CASSPSPAGNTGELFF. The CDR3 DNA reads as TGTGCCAGCAGCCCTAGCCCTGCGGGAAACACCGGGGAGCTGTTTTTT.

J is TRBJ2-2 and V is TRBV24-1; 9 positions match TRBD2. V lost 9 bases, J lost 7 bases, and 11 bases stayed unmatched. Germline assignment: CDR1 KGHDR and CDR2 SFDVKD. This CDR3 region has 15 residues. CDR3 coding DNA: TGTGCCACCCTCTCTGCGGGAGGGCCCGACGGGGAGCTGTTTTTT. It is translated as CATLSAGGPDGELFF.

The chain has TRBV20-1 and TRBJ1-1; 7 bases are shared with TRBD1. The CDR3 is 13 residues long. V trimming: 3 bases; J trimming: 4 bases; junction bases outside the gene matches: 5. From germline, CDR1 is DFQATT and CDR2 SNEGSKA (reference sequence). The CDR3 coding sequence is TGCAGTGCTAGTGGGACAGTCACCACTGAAGCTTTCTTT. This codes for CSASGTVTTEAFF.

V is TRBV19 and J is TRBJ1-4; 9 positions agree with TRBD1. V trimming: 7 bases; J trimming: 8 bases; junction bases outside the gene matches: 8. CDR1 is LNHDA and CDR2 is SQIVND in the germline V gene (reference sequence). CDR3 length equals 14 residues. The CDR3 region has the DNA TGTGCCAGTATGCCGGGACAGGGATTAGAAAAACTGTTTTTT. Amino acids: CASMPGQGLEKLFF. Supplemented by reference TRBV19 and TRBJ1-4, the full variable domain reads DGGITQSPKYLFRKEGQNVTLSCEQNLNHDAMYWYRQDPGQGLRLIYYSQIVNDFQKGDIAEGYSVSREKKESFPLTVTSAQKNPTAFYLCASMPGQGLEKLFFGSGTQLSVL.

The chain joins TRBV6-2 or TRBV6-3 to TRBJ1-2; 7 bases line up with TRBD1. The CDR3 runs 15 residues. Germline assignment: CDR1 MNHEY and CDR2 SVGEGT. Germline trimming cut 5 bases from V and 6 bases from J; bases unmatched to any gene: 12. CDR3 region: CASSIGYRGGDGYTF. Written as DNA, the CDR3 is TGTGCCAGCAGTATCGGTTACAGGGGAGGCGATGGCTACACCTTC.

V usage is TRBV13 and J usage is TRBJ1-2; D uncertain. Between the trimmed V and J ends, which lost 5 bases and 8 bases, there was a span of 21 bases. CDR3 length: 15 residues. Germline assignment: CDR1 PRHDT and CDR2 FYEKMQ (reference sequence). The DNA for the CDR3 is TGTGCCAGCAGCGTCCGGGCCCTTCAAGGGAGAGGCTACACCTTC. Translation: CASSVRALQGRGYTF.

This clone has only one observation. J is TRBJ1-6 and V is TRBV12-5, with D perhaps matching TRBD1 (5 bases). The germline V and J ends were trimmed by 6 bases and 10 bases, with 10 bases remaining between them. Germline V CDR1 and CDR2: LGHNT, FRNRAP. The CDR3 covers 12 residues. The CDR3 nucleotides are TGTGCTAGTGGCCCCGACAGATCACCCCTCCACTTT. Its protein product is CASGPDRSPLHF.

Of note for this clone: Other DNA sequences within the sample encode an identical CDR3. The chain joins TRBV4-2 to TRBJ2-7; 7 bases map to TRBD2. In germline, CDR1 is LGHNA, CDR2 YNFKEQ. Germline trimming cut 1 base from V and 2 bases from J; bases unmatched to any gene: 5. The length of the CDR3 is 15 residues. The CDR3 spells CASSQGLADPYEQYF. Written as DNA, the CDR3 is TGTGCCAGCAGCCAAGGACTAGCAGACCCCTACGAGCAGTACTTC.

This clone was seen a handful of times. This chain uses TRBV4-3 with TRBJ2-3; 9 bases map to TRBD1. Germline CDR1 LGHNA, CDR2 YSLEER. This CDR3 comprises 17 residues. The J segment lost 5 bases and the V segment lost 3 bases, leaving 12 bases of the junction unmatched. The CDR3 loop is CASSQSPGQGGGDTQYF. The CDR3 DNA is TGCGCCAGCAGCCAGTCCCCGGGACAGGGAGGGGGAGATACGCAGTATTTT.

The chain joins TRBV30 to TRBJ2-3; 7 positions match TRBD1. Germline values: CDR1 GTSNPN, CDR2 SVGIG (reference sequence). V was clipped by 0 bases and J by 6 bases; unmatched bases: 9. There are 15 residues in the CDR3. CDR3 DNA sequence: TGTGCCTGGAGTGTATCTATCAGGGACAGCGATACGCAGTATTTT. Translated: CAWSVSIRDSDTQYF.

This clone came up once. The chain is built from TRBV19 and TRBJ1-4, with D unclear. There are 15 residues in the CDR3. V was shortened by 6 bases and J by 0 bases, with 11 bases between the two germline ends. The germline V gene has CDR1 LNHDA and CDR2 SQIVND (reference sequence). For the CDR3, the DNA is TGTGCCAGTAGCCGACCCAGCGCAACTAATGAAAAACTGTTTTTT. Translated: CASSRPSATNEKLFF.

CDR3 bases: TGTGCCAGCAGGCCGGGACTAGCTGCCTACGAGCAGTACTTC. This gives the protein CASRPGLAAYEQYF. J is TRBJ2-7 and V is TRBV6-5, with 9 bases aligning to TRBD2. CDR1 and CDR2 (germline): MNHEY, SVGAGI. The J segment lost 2 bases and the V segment lost 6 bases, leaving 5 bases of the junction unmatched. This CDR3 region has 14 residues.

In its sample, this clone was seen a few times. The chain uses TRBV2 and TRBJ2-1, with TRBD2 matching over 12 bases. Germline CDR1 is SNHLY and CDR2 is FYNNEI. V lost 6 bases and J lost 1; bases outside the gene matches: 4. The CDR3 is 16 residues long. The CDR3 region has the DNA TGTGCCAGCAGAGCTAGCGGGAGGGGATCCTACAATGAGCAGTTCTTC. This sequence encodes CASRASGRGSYNEQFF.